The 22 T cell receptor beta chains given below trace back to one sample, sequenced in a study of vaccination and CD4 T cells after COVID-19. Sequenced with the Oncomine TCR Beta short-read assay was DNA taken from cultured CD4+ T cells. TCRdb called the PCR reads again in MiXCR, with one record for every CDR3 protein. The sample has about 11,000 distinct CDR3 sequences, 50% to 55% seen once. The antigens for these receptors are not known. This sample's treatment: roughly 10-day PBMC culture with coronavirus spike peptide pools or control peptides (ViraFEST assay). Sequenced sample: CD4+ T cells from blood, cultured in vitro. The receptors were sampled from a human donor who had recovered from COVID-19.

This clonotype was picked up one time. Relative to the germline gene, one junction end is altered; a read error may explain this. This chain joins TRBV20-1 and TRBJ2-1; TRBD1 is a possible D gene (5 bases). This CDR3 has 13 amino acids. CDR1 DFQATT and CDR2 SNEGSKA come from the germline V gene (reference sequence). CDR3 sequence reads: CSARALLGWGIRF. As DNA, the CDR3 is TGCAGTGCTAGGGCGTTGCTAGGGTGGGGCATTAGGTTC.

This chain uses TRBV7-6 with TRBJ2-7, with TRBD2 identical over 8 bases. The germline V gene encodes CDR1 SGHVS and CDR2 FNYEAQ. This CDR3 comprises 16 residues. Trimming removed 1 base from V and 5 bases from J; junction bases left unmatched: 10. Here the CDR3 reads CASSLEETSGPDEQYF. The CDR3 nucleotides are TGTGCCAGCAGCTTAGAAGAAACTAGCGGACCAGACGAGCAGTACTTC.

The rearrangement links TRBV7-2 to TRBJ2-5; 9 bases line up with TRBD1. The CDR3 is made up of 13 amino acids. Germline loops: CDR1 SGHTA, CDR2 FQGNSA. After removal of 4 bases from V and 9 bases from J, the junction contained 6 bases not matched to a gene. This CDR3 is CASSYDRGEAQYF. The DNA of the CDR3 is TGTGCCAGCAGCTACGACAGGGGGGAGGCCCAGTACTTC.

This clonotype was counted a few times. The chain joins TRBV7-9 to TRBJ1-2; D gene ambiguous. Germline V gene lookup returns CDR1 SEHNR and CDR2 FQNEAQ (reference sequence). Trimming removed 4 bases at V and 4 bases at J, with 22 bases between. The CDR3 length is 17 residues. CDR3 sequence reads: CASSSTARLSYTYGYTF. Written as DNA, the CDR3 is TGTGCCAGCAGCTCAACCGCCCGACTCAGCTACACCTATGGCTACACCTTC.

The CDR3 here is CASSNRDRGVETQYF. In nucleotides, the CDR3 is TGTGCCAGCAGCAACCGGGACCGGGGGGTGGAGACCCAGTACTTC. The chain has TRBV7-7 and TRBJ2-5, with 7 bases matching TRBD2. V was clipped by 5 bases and J by 5 bases; unmatched bases: 11. The CDR3 loop spans 15 amino acids. The germline CDR1 and CDR2 sequences are SSHAT and FNYEAQ (reference sequence).

The gene calls are TRBV20-1 and TRBJ2-3; perhaps TRBD2 as D (6 bases). CDR3 length: 15 residues. V dropped 5 bases and J dropped 0 bases, with 15 bases sitting between them. The germline V gene has CDR1 DFQATT and CDR2 SNEGSKA (reference sequence). The CDR3 sequence: CSAVRLGRSTDTQYF. The CDR3 region has the DNA TGCAGTGCTGTACGACTAGGGAGAAGCACAGATACGCAGTATTTT.

J is TRBJ1-3 and V is TRBV7-9; the D gene is possibly TRBD1 (5 bases). With 8 bases removed from V and 0 bases from J, the gap between germline ends came to 8 bases. This CDR3 has 13 residues. CDR1 is SEHNR and CDR2 is FQNEAQ in the germline V gene (reference sequence). CDR3 in amino acids: CASRGDSGNTIYF. The CDR3 DNA reads as TGTGCCAGCCGGGGGGACTCTGGAAACACCATATATTTT. Full variable domain (outside the CDR3, taken from reference TRBV7-9 and TRBJ1-3): DTGVSQNPRHKITKRGQNVTFRCDPISEHNRLYWYRQTLGQGPEFLTYFQNEAQLEKSRLLSDRFSAERPKGSFSTLEIQRTEQGDSAMYLCASRGDSGNTIYFGEGSWLTVV.

This clonotype occurred a few times. CDR3 DNA sequence: TGCGCCAGCAGTGAAGGGGGGGCTAGGTACGAGCAGTACTTC. It translates to CASSEGGARYEQYF. The genes are TRBV10-1 and TRBJ2-7, with D perhaps TRBD2 (7 bases). Germline V gene data show CDR1 as WNHNN and CDR2 as SYGVQD (reference sequence). The CDR3 is 14 residues long. Between the trimmed V and J ends, which lost 3 bases and 4 bases, there was a span of 13 bases.

The chain combines TRBV6-1 with TRBJ2-7; tentatively, D is TRBD1 or TRBD2 (5 bases each). CDR1 is MNHNS and CDR2 is SASEGT in the germline V gene. The CDR3 is 11 residues long. Trimming cost V 11 bases and J 3 bases, with 11 bases left between them. The CDR3 reads CAAGTFYEQYF. CDR3 bases: TGTGCCGCCGGGACCTTCTACGAGCAGTACTTC.

The chain has TRBV20-1 and TRBJ2-4; D not certain. The CDR3 totals 12 residues. CDR1 and CDR2 from the germline V gene are DFQATT and SNEGSKA (reference sequence). V gave up 5 bases and J gave up 6 bases, with 11 bases separating them. The CDR3 DNA follows: TGCAGTGCTTCTAAATCAGCAAACATTCAGTACTTC. Translated: CSASKSANIQYF.

J is TRBJ2-1 and V is TRBV20-1; D is unresolved. Trimming removed 3 bases at V and 0 bases at J, with 15 bases between. CDR1 is DFQATT, CDR2 SNEGSKA, per germline (reference sequence). The CDR3 is 16 amino acids. The CDR3 nucleotides read TGCAGTGCTAGTGATCCTCGGACCGCCTCCTACAATGAGCAGTTCTTC. It is translated as CSASDPRTASYNEQFF.

V usage is TRBV2 and J usage is TRBJ2-2; TRBD1 is a possible D gene (5 bases). The germline V and J ends were trimmed by 3 bases and 2 bases, with 7 bases remaining between them. Germline CDR1 is SNHLY and CDR2 is FYNNEI. This CDR3 comprises 14 residues. The CDR3 nucleotides read TGTGCCAGCAGTGACGACAGAAACACCGGGGAGCTGTTTTTT. It is translated as CASSDDRNTGELFF. Drawing the rest from reference TRBV2 and TRBJ2-2, the complete variable domain is EPEVTQTPSHQVTQMGQEVILRCVPISNHLYFYWYRQILGQKVEFLVSFYNNEISEKSEIFDDQFSVERPDGSNFTLKIRSTKLEDSAMYFCASSDDRNTGELFFGEGSRLTVL.

The rearrangement joins TRBV10-1 to TRBJ2-2; possibly TRBD1 for D (6 bases). CDR1 WNHNN and CDR2 SYGVQD come from the germline V gene (reference sequence). The CDR3 loop spans 12 amino acids. Trimming left V 6 bases short and J 6 bases short, with 8 bases between. The CDR3, as DNA: TGCGCCAGCAGCAGGGGTGCCGGGGAGCTGTTTTTT. It encodes CASSRGAGELFF.

This clonotype turned up a few times. The chain recombines TRBV15 with TRBJ1-1; a possible D gene is TRBD1 (5 bases). The V gene's germline CDR1 is LNHNV and CDR2 YYDKDF (reference sequence). CDR3 length equals 14 residues. Trimming pared 0 bases from V and 4 bases from J, leaving 9 bases between. For the CDR3, the DNA is TGTGCCACCAGCAGAGATGGGGGTTCCACTGAAGCTTTCTTT. As protein: CATSRDGGSTEAFF.

The rearrangement links TRBV28 to TRBJ2-3, with 8 bases identical to TRBD2. The length of the CDR3 is 15 residues. CDR1 is MDHEN, CDR2 SYDVKM, per germline. V was clipped by 6 bases and J by 2 bases; unmatched bases: 7. The CDR3 region has the DNA TGTGCCAGCAGCATAACTAGCGGTTTCACAGATACGCAGTATTTT. It encodes CASSITSGFTDTQYF.

The genes are TRBV28 and TRBJ1-5, with a possible D match to TRBD1 (5 bases). V lost 6 bases and J lost 2, with 17 bases in between. CDR1 is MDHEN, CDR2 SYDVKM, per germline. The CDR3 loop spans 16 amino acids. CDR3 nucleotide sequence: TGTGCCAGCAGACACCAGGCCAGGGTCGGCAATCAGCCCCAGCATTTT. It specifies CASRHQARVGNQPQHF.

V and J are TRBV2 and TRBJ2-7; possibly TRBD1 for D (5 bases). Trimming shortened V by 9 bases and J by 3 bases, and 12 bases separated the two germline ends. Germline V lookup: CDR1 SNHLY, CDR2 FYNNEI. This CDR3 is built from 12 residues. Written as DNA, the CDR3 is TGTGCCAGTACATCCCAGGGCTACGAGCAGTACTTC. It specifies CASTSQGYEQYF.

V gene TRBV27 combines with J gene TRBJ2-1; D possibly uses TRBD1 or TRBD2 (5 bases each). CDR3 length equals 13 residues. Per the germline V gene, CDR1 is MNHEY and CDR2 is SMNVEV (reference sequence). Deletions cut 5 bases from V and 10 bases from J, with 15 bases between. The DNA for the CDR3 is TGTGCCAGCAGTACCCGAGGGGTCAGGGAGCAGTTCTTC. It yields the protein CASSTRGVREQFF.

There are a few counts of this clonotype. The V call is TRBV28, the J call TRBJ2-3; D perhaps matches TRBD1 (5 bases). The CDR3 length is 15 residues. The V end lost 6 bases, the J end lost 3 bases, and 16 bases lay between the germline ends. Germline CDR1 MDHEN, CDR2 SYDVKM. The CDR3 DNA reads TGTGCCAGCAGCCTACCTCCAGGGATTACAGATACGCAGTATTTT. Its protein is CASSLPPGITDTQYF.

This clonotype appeared a single time. V usage is TRBV18 and J usage is TRBJ2-7; tentatively, D is TRBD1 (6 bases). CDR3 size: 15 residues. From germline, CDR1 is KGHSH and CDR2 LQKENI. V lost 1 base, J lost 2 bases, and 12 bases lay in between. The CDR3 region has the DNA TGTGCCAGCTCACCACAAAGACAGGAGACCTACGAGCAGTACTTC. This gives the protein CASSPQRQETYEQYF.

This clonotype was recorded once. V is TRBV6-2 or TRBV6-3 and J is TRBJ2-7, with D possibly being TRBD1 (6 bases). Per germline, CDR1 MNHEY and CDR2 SVGEGT. Trimming removed 6 bases at V and 0 bases at J, with 15 bases between. The CDR3 has 15 residues. The CDR3 spells CASRPTGSGSYEQYF. CDR3 nucleotides: TGTGCCAGCAGGCCCACAGGGTCGGGCTCCTACGAGCAGTACTTC.

This clonotype turned up a few times. The rearrangement uses TRBV20-1 and TRBJ2-6, with TRBD1 matching over 9 bases. CDR3 size: 17 residues. Trimming took 5 bases from V and 3 from J; bases not matched to a gene: 11. CDR1 and CDR2 from the germline V gene are DFQATT and SNEGSKA (reference sequence). The CDR3 DNA follows: TGCAGTGCTTTAGCCCCCGGGACAGGGTTTGGGGCCAACGTCCTGACTTTC. It yields the protein CSALAPGTGFGANVLTF.